This record covers a single TCR beta chain. In germline, CDR1 is GTSNPN, CDR2 SVGIG (reference sequence). This CDR3 has 14 residues. V was pared by 4 bases and J by 6 bases, with 16 bases between. These data are taken from a study of blood T cell repertoires in COVID-19. On the study more broadly: The United States, Italy and Spain were the sources of the acute and convalescent COVID-19 samples. The analysed material was cDNA or gDNA that came from T cells, B-cell-depleted T cells, or PBMCs.

Original processing methods: Counts of nucleated cells, estimated from reference gene primer amplification, were obtained. Only in-frame clones appear in the TCRdb table, and some are missing; sequencing was by immunoSEQ multiplex PCR. That table is the source of V, J and clone size, and D and trimming were worked out from the DNA. The sample has some 150,000 clones; about 87% are singletons. The V call is TRBV30, the J call TRBJ2-1; the D gene is possibly TRBD2 (6 bases). The clonotype was recovered from a woman aged 40 to 50 with acute or convalescent COVID-19. Input material: peripheral blood. CDR3 in DNA: TGTGCCTGGACCTCTGGGGCGGGGCCCAATGAGCAGTTCTTC. It translates to CAWTSGAGPNEQFF.